This is a list of T cell receptor beta chains from one sample in a study of blood T cell repertoires in COVID-19. The protocol was immunoSEQ multiplex PCR, while the TCRdb copy is restricted to in-frame clones and leaves out a portion. This sample yields 100,000 to 150,000 clones, of which 81% are seen a single time; about 8.4% belongs to the top ten. The sample comprised peripheral blood. These receptor sequences come from a woman in her fifties or sixties with active or convalescent COVID-19. The CDR3 runs from the conserved cysteine through the conserved F or W. D genes are given only for firm matches. Where a row states a size, it is once, few, many or the class of an expanded clone; other rows omit it.

clone size	D gene	J gene	V gene	CDR3 DNA	CDR3 protein
few	TRBD1	TRBJ1-5	TRBV7-2	TGTGCCAGCAGCCGTGGGACAGGGGGCGAGCCCCAGCATTTT	CASSRGTGGEPQHF
-	TRBD1	TRBJ2-3	TRBV28	TGTGCCAGCGGAATGACAGGGAACGCAGATACGCAGTATTTT	CASGMTGNADTQYF
-	TRBD1	TRBJ1-1	TRBV28	TGTGCCAGCAGTTTCTGGAGGACAGGGTCTTCTGAAGCTTTCTTT	CASSFWRTGSSEAFF
-	TRBD1	TRBJ2-1	TRBV6-1	TGTGCCAGCAGTGAATTGGCAGGGGGAGTCGAGCAGTTCTTC	CASSELAGGVEQFF
once	TRBD1	TRBJ1-3	TRBV5-1	TGCGCCAGCAGCCCCAGTGTCCCCACAGGGGCTGGAAACACCATATATTTT	CASSPSVPTGAGNTIYF
-	TRBD2	TRBJ2-1	TRBV5-1	TGCGCCAGCAGCTTCAGCGGGGGGCATGAGCAGTTCTTC	CASSFSGGHEQFF
once	TRBD2	TRBJ2-7	TRBV7-3	TGTGCCAGCAGCTTAGTGGCCGGGAGGAGCGAGCAGTACTTC	CASSLVAGRSEQYF
few	TRBD2	TRBJ2-1	TRBV19	TGTGCCAGTAACCCGATAGCGGGGGGTTACAATGAGCAGTTCTTC	CASNPIAGGYNEQFF
-	-	TRBJ1-6	TRBV5-1	TGCGCCAGCAGCTTTCAGGGTAATTCACCCCTCCACTTT	CASSFQGNSPLHF
-	TRBD1	TRBJ1-2	TRBV7-9	TGTGCCAGCAGCCCACCGGGACAGCTATCTTATGGCTACACCTTC	CASSPPGQLSYGYTF
-	TRBD1	TRBJ1-1	TRBV6-5	TGTGCCAGCAGTTCCGACAGGGGAGTCGCTGAAGCTTTCTTT	CASSSDRGVAEAFF
-	-	TRBJ2-3	TRBV28	TGTGCCAGCAGCACCCCGGACACTAGCACAGATACGCAGTATTTT	CASSTPDTSTDTQYF
-	-	TRBJ1-6	TRBV27	TGTGCCAGCAGCCGTGGACAGACTAATTCACCCCTCCACTTT	CASSRGQTNSPLHF
-	TRBD1	TRBJ1-2	TRBV27	TGTGCCAGCAGGCCCACAGGGGGCGGGATGTATGGCTACACCTTC	CASRPTGGGMYGYTF
-	TRBD1	TRBJ2-5	TRBV7-2	TGTGCCAGCAGCTATTCGACAGGGGATGGAGAGACCCAGTACTTC	CASSYSTGDGETQYF
-	TRBD1	TRBJ1-2	TRBV18	TGTGCCAGCTCACCTCCGGGACAGTTGTATGGCTACACCTTC	CASSPPGQLYGYTF
few	-	TRBJ1-2	TRBV12-3/TRBV12-4	TGTGCCAGCAGTACCACGGGTCGAGGGGGCTACACCTTC	CASSTTGRGGYTF
-	TRBD2	TRBJ2-3	TRBV6-2/TRBV6-3	TGTGCCAGCAGTTACCCGGGACTAGCGACCACAGATACGCAGTATTTT	CASSYPGLATTDTQYF
-	-	TRBJ1-3	TRBV28	TGTGCCAGCAGTACCCGTATGGGAGACTCTGGAAACACCATATATTTT	CASSTRMGDSGNTIYF
many	-	TRBJ2-6	TRBV7-6	TGTGCCAGCAGCTTAGCCCCTCCCGCTACTGCCGGGGCCAACGTCCTGACTTTC	CASSLAPPATAGANVLTF
once	TRBD1	TRBJ1-1	TRBV5-6	TGTGCCAGCAGCCTAACAGGGGGGCGGGACACTGAAGCTTTCTTT	CASSLTGGRDTEAFF